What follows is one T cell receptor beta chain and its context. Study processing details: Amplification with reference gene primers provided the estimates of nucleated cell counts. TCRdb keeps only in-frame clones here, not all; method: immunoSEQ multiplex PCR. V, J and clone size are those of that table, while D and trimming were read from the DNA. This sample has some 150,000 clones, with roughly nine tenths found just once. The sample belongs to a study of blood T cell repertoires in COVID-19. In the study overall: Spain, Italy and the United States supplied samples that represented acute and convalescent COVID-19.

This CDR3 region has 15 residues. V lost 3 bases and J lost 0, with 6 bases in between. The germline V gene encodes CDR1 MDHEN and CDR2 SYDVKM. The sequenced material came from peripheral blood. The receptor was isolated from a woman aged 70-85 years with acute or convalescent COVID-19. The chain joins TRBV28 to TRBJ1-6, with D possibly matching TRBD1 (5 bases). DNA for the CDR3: TGTGCCAGCAGTTTTGACAGCTCCTATAATTCACCCCTCCACTTT. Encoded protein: CASSFDSSYNSPLHF.